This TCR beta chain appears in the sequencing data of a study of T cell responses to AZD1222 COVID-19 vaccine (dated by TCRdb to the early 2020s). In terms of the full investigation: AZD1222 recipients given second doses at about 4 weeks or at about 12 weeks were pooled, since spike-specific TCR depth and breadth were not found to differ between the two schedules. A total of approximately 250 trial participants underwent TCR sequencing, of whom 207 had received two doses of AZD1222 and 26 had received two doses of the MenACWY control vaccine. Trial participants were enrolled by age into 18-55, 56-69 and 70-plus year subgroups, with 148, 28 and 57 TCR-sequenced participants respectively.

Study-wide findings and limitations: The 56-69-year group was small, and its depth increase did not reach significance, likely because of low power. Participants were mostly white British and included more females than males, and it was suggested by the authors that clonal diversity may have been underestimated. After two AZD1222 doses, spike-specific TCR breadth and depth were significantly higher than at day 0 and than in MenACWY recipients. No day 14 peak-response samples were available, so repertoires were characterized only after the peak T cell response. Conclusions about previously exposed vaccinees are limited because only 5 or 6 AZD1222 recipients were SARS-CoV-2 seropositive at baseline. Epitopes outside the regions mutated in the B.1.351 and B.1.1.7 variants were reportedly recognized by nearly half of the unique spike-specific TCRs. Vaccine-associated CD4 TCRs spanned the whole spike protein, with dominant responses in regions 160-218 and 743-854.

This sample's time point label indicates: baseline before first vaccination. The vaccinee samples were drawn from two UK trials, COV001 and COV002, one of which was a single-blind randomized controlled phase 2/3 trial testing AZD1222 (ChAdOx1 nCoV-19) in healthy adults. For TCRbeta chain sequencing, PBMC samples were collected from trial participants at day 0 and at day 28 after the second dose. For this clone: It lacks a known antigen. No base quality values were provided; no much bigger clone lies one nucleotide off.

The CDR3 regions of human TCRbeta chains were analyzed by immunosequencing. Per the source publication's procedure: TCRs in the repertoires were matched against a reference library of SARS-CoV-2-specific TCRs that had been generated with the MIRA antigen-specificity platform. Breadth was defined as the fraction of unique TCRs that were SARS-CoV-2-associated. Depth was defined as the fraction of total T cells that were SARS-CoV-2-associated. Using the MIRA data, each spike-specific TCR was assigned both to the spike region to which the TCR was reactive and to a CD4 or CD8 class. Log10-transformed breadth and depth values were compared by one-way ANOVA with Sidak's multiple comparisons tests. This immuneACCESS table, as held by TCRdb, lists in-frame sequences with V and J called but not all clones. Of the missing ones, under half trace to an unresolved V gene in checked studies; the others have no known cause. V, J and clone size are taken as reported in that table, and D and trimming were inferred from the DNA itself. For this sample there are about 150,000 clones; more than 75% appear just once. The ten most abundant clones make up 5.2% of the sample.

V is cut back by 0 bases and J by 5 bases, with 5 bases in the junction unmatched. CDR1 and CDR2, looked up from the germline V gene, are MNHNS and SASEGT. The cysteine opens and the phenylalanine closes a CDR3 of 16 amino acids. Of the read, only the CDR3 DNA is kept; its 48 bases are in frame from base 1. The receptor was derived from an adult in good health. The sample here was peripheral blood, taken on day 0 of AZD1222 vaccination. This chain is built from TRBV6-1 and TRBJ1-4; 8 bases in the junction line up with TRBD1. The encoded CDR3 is CASSEAWAGGNEKLFF. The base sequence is TGTGCCAGCAGTGAAGCCTGGGCAGGGGGCAATGAAAAACTGTTTTTT.